Shown below are 12 T cell receptor beta chains from a single sample sequenced in a study of metastatic and nonmetastatic thyroid tumors. TCRdb reanalyzed the PCR reads via MiXCR. The sample has 100,000 or so clones, 15% seen once; the top ten hold 3% to 4.5%. Until they underwent thyroid surgery, no patient had received any treatment. The sample was blood. The receptors here all came from a female donor with papillary thyroid cancer or a benign thyroid nodule (not recorded which). Some clones in this sample may be carry-over from other donors' samples.

In regard to this clone: This may stem from a read error, because a much larger clone lies one nucleotide away. The chain employs TRBV9 and TRBJ1-1; D is ambiguous. CDR3 length equals 13 residues. Germline loops: CDR1 SGDLS, CDR2 YYNGEE. The chain's CDR3 is CDSSVADRTEAFF. Here the CDR3 DNA reads TGTGACAGCAGCGTAGCTGATAGAACTGAAGCTTTCTTT.

In this sample, this clone turned up a few times. The V and J genes are TRBV19 and TRBJ1-4; TRBD1 matches at 8 bases. The CDR3 loop spans 16 amino acids. The germline CDR1 and CDR2 sequences are LNHDA and SQIVND (reference sequence). J lost 1 base, V lost 8 bases, and 9 bases had no gene match. CDR3 in DNA: TGTGCCAGTGGTCAAGGACAGGGCGGAACTAATGAAAAACTGTTTTTT. Encoded protein: CASGQGQGGTNEKLFF. Supplemented by reference TRBV19 and TRBJ1-4, the full variable domain reads DGGITQSPKYLFRKEGQNVTLSCEQNLNHDAMYWYRQDPGQGLRLIYYSQIVNDFQKGDIAEGYSVSREKKESFPLTVTSAQKNPTAFYLCASGQGQGGTNEKLFFGSGTQLSVL.

This clone was seen at least ten times. This chain uses TRBV7-3 with TRBJ2-3, with 8 positions matching TRBD1. The CDR3 is 15 amino acids. Trimming took 5 bases from V and 2 from J; bases not matched to a gene: 6. CDR1 and CDR2 (germline): SGHTA, FQGTGA. The CDR3 sequence is CASSLTGAITDTQYF. CDR3 DNA sequence: TGTGCCAGCAGCCTGACAGGGGCCATCACAGATACGCAGTATTTT.

This clone turned up a few times. The chain links TRBV4-1 to TRBJ2-1; 8 bases are shared with TRBD2. Germline CDR1 reads MGHRA; CDR2 reads YSYEKL. The CDR3 is made up of 15 amino acids. V dropped 4 bases and J dropped 4; count of bases not matched to a gene: 6. CDR3 in DNA: TGCGCCAGCAGCCCTGAGCGGGGGACTTACAATGAGCAGTTCTTC. Its protein is CASSPERGTYNEQFF.

This clone was detected many times. The V call is TRBV7-2, the J call TRBJ1-2, with 7 bases aligning to TRBD1. The V and J ends lost 5 bases and 6 bases, in that order; junction bases with no gene match: 9. This CDR3 comprises 14 residues. The V gene's germline CDR1 is SGHTA and CDR2 FQGNSA. The CDR3 region has the DNA TGTGCCAGCAGCCTCCGGACAGGATCTAATGGCTACACCTTC. It encodes CASSLRTGSNGYTF. The full variable domain, rest sourced from reference TRBV7-2 and TRBJ1-2, is GAGVSQSPSNKVTEKGKDVELRCDPISGHTALYWYRQSLGQGLEFLIYFQGNSAPDKSGLPSDRFSAERTGGSVSTLTIQRTQQEDSAVYLCASSLRTGSNGYTFGSGTRLTVV.

The sample holds many counts of this clone. The sample contains more than one DNA sequence encoding this CDR3. V usage is TRBV11-2 and J usage is TRBJ2-1; D is possibly TRBD2 (6 bases). The CDR3 loop spans 15 amino acids. The V gene's germline CDR1 is SGHAT and CDR2 FQNNGV. V was shortened by 5 bases and J by 9 bases, with 20 bases between the two germline ends. The CDR3 reads CASSARAGLSGEQFF. CDR3 in DNA: TGTGCCAGCAGCGCCCGGGCGGGGCTCTCGGGTGAGCAGTTCTTC.

There are many counts of this clone. Here the CDR3 DNA reads TGCAGTGCCCCCGAGAATGGAGCGGGGCAAGAGACCCAGTACTTC. It codes for CSAPENGAGQETQYF. The chain carries TRBV20-1 and TRBJ2-5; TRBD2 aligns across 7 bases. The V gene end was trimmed by 6 bases and the J gene end by 2 bases; junction bases not matched to a gene: 12. CDR1 is DFQATT and CDR2 is SNEGSKA in the germline V gene (reference sequence). This CDR3 is 15 amino acids long.

The chain combines TRBV5-5 with TRBJ1-2, with 10 bases that match TRBD1. Germline CDR1 is SGHKS and CDR2 is YYEKEE (reference sequence). The CDR3 extends over 15 amino acids. J lost 4 bases, V lost 2 bases, and 5 bases had no gene match. CDR3 nucleotides: TGTGCCAGCAGCTTTGAGAGACAGGGGGCCTATGGCTACACCTTC. It is translated as CASSFERQGAYGYTF.

This clone was detected many times. V is TRBV30 and J is TRBJ1-5; maybe TRBD1 (5 bases). Trimming stripped 0 bases from V and 1 base from J, with 10 bases between. The CDR3 length is 15 residues. Germline-derived CDR1 and CDR2 are GTSNPN and SVGIG (reference sequence). The CDR3 DNA sequence: TGTGCCTGGAGTGTACTGGGGGGGAGCAATCAGCCCCAGCATTTT. It encodes CAWSVLGGSNQPQHF.

This clone came up many times. The J gene is TRBJ2-1, the V gene TRBV3-1; D is possibly TRBD1 (5 bases). This CDR3 spans 16 amino acids. The V and J ends lost 1 base and 0 bases respectively, with 10 bases between them. Germline-derived CDR1 and CDR2 are LGHDT and YNNKEL (reference sequence). The CDR3 nucleotides read TGTGCCAGCAGCCAAGGACAGCCGACCTCCTACAATGAGCAGTTCTTC. Residues: CASSQGQPTSYNEQFF.

About this clone itself: Since a much larger clone is just one base distant, this may be a read error. The CDR3 protein is CASIQDSVQPQHF. In nucleotides, the CDR3 is TGTGCCAGCATCCAAGATTCAGTGCAGCCCCAGCATTTT. This chain uses TRBV14 with TRBJ1-5; D is undetermined. The CDR3 runs to 13 residues. Germline values: CDR1 SGHDN, CDR2 FVKESK.

This clone has only a few counts. An end of the junction does not agree with germline; a read error may underlie this. The J gene is TRBJ2-2, the V gene TRBV6-1, with D perhaps TRBD1 or TRBD2 (5 bases each). The CDR3 runs 15 residues. The germline V gene has CDR1 MNHNS and CDR2 SASEGT. CDR3 residues: CATERDGRNTWELFF. CDR3 in DNA: TGTGCCACGGAAAGGGACGGGCGAAACACCTGGGAGCTGTTTTTT.